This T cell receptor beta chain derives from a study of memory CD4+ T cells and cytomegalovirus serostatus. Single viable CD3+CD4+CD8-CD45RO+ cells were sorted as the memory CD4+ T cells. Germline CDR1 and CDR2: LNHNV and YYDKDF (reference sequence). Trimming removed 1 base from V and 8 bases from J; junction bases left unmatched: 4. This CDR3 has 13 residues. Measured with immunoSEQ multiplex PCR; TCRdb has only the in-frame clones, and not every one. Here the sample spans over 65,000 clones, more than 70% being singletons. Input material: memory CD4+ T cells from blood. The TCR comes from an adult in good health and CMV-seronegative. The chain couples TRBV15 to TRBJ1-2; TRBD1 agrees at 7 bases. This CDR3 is CATSRGTGRGYTF. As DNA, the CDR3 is TGTGCCACCAGCAGAGGGACAGGTCGGGGCTACACCTTC.